These T cell receptor beta chains were read from a single sample in a study of blood T cell repertoires in COVID-19. Method: immunoSEQ multiplex PCR; TCRdb's copy keeps in-frame clones and lacks some. The sample lists 50,000 to 60,000 clones, around nine tenths occurring once. Input material: peripheral blood. The receptor source for this set is a man between 60 and 75 years old with active COVID-19. CDR3s include the opening cysteine and the closing phenylalanine or tryptophan. Not every row has a clone size; where given, it reads once, few, many or a size class.

abundance | j_gene | v_gene | CDR3aa
NA | TRBJ2-1 | TRBV12-5 | CASSSRLGQFF
few | TRBJ2-7 | TRBV4-2 | CASSQTSGSNGEQYF
NA | TRBJ1-6 | TRBV27 | CASQPGQVNSPLHF
NA | TRBJ2-1 | TRBV5-1 | CASSSTGENYNEQFF
NA | TRBJ1-2 | TRBV18 | CASSPNPVREDYGYTF
NA | TRBJ2-7 | TRBV6-5 | CASSWQGNYEQYF
NA | TRBJ2-7 | TRBV27 | CASSLTGLRSYEQYF
NA | TRBJ2-7 | TRBV27 | CASSLRLAGRFGYEQYF
NA | TRBJ1-4 | TRBV10-2 | CASSGDRRIKGEKLFF
NA | TRBJ2-7 | TRBV7-2 | CASSSSPGTEQYF
NA | TRBJ2-3 | TRBV11-2 | CASSLLRTDTQYF
once | TRBJ1-1 | TRBV11-2 | CASSLNLLGAAEAFF
NA | TRBJ2-7 | TRBV18 | CASSPTGTSGTYEQYF
NA | TRBJ2-6 | TRBV27 | CASSQIAGVSSGANVLTF
NA | TRBJ2-1 | TRBV7-7 | CASSSLQGASYNEQFF
few | TRBJ1-5 | TRBV28 | CASSPPGDHQPQHF
NA | TRBJ2-7 | TRBV6-5 | CASSYTDSFYEQYF
NA | TRBJ2-3 | TRBV10-2 | CASSEPGLATDTQYF
NA | TRBJ2-2 | TRBV7-9 | CASTRTGANTGELFF
NA | TRBJ2-7 | TRBV5-4 | CASSLATGQGSYEQYF
NA | TRBJ2-1 | TRBV6-6 | CASSTQGAQNEQFF
NA | TRBJ2-5 | TRBV10-3 | CAISRGTETQYF
once | TRBJ2-3 | TRBV5-6 | CASSYQFRDKQFSTDTQYF
NA | TRBJ1-1 | TRBV29-1 | CSVGAGVSNTEAFF
NA | TRBJ2-1 | TRBV5-1 | CASKGRGTSSQGQFF
NA | TRBJ2-2 | TRBV28 | CASRRGTNTGELFF
NA | TRBJ2-7 | TRBV7-3 | CASSSQVGNEQYF
NA | TRBJ2-3 | TRBV2 | CASRAGGPRDTQYF
NA | TRBJ2-1 | TRBV10-3 | CAISTGFSGVGGQFF
NA | TRBJ2-3 | TRBV7-2 | CAFGERSTDTQYF
NA | TRBJ2-2 | TRBV6-5 | CASQPGQGNTGELFF
NA | TRBJ2-7 | TRBV4-1 | CASSQSTRYEQYF
NA | TRBJ1-5 | TRBV28 | CASSTGGFQPQHF
NA | TRBJ2-3 | TRBV30 | CAWSGLAGVTDTQYF
NA | TRBJ2-1 | TRBV4-1 | CASSHSGTSEYNEQFF
once | TRBJ1-3 | TRBV18 | CASSTTDPPGNTIYF
NA | TRBJ2-5 | TRBV4-1 | CASSRTGGETQYF